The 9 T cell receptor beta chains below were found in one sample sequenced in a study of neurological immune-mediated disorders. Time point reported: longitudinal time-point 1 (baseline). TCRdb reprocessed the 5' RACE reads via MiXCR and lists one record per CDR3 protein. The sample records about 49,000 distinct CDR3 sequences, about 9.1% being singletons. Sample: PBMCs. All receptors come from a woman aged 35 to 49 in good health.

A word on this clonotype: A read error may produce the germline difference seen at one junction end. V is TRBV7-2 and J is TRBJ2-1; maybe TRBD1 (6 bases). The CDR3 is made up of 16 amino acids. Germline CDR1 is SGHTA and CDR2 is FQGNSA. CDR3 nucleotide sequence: TGTGTCAGCAGCTTCTATGTACAGGGACGGTACAATGAGCAGTTCTTC. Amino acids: CVSSFYVQGRYNEQFF.

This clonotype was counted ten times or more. This CDR3 is CASSTATGPNEKLFF. CDR3 DNA: TGTGCCAGCAGCACGGCTACAGGACCGAATGAAAAACTGTTTTTT. V gene TRBV21-1 combines with J gene TRBJ1-4; TRBD1 was called by the table and not checked on the DNA. TRBV21-1 is given as a pseudogene. This CDR3 has 15 amino acids.

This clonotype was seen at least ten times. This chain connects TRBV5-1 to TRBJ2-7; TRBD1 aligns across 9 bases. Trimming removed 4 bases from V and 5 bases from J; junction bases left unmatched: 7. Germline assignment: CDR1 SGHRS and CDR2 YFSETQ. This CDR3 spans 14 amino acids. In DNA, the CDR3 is TGCGCCAGCAGCCTTGGGACAGGGAATGACGAGCAGTACTTC. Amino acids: CASSLGTGNDEQYF.

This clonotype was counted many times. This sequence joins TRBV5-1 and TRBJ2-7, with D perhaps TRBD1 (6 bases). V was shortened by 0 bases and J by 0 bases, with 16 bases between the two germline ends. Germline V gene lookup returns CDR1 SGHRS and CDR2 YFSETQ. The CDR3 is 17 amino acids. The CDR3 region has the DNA TGCGCCAGCAGCTTGGCCCTTATGGGGGCGAGCTCCTACGAGCAGTACTTC. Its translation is CASSLALMGASSYEQYF. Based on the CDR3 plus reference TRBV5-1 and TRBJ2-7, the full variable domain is KAGVTQTPRYLIKTRGQQVTLSCSPISGHRSVSWYQQTPGQGLQFLFEYFSETQRNKGNFPGRFSGRQFSNSRSEMNVSTLELGDSALYLCASSLALMGASSYEQYFGPGTRLTVT.

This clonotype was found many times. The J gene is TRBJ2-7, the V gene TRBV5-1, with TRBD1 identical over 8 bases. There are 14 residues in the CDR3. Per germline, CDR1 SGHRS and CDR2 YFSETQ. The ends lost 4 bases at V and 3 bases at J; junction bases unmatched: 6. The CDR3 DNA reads TGCGCCAGCAGCCCGTTAGGACAGGGCTACGAGCAGTACTTC. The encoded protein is CASSPLGQGYEQYF.

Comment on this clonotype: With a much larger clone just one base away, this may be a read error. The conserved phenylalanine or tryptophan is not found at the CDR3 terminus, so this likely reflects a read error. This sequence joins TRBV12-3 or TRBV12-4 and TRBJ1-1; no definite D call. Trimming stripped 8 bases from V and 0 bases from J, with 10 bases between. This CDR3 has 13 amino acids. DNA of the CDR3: TGTGCCAGCCGATGGGATATGAACACTGAAGCTTTCGTT. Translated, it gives CASRWDMNTEAFV.

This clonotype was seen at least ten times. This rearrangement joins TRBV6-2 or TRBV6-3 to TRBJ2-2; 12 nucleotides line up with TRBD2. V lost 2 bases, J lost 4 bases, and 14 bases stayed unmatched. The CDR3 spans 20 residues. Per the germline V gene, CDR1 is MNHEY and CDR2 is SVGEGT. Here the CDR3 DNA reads TGTGCCAGCAGTTACCTAACAGAAACTAGCGGGAGGTCGGGCACCGGGGAGCTGTTTTTT. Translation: CASSYLTETSGRSGTGELFF.

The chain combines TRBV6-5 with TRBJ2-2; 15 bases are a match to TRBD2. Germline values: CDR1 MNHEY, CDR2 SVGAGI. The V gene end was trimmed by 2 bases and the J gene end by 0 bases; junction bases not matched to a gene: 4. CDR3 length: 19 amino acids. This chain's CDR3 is CASSYRTSGRAPNTGELFF. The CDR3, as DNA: TGTGCCAGCAGTTACCGGACTAGCGGGAGGGCGCCGAACACCGGGGAGCTGTTTTTT.

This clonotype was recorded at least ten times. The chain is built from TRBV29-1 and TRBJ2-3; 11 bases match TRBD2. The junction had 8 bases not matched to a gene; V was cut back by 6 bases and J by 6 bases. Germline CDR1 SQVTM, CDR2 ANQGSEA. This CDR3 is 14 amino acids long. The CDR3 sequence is CSVALAGVGDTQYF. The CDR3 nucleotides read TGCAGCGTAGCACTAGCGGGAGTAGGGGATACGCAGTATTTT.